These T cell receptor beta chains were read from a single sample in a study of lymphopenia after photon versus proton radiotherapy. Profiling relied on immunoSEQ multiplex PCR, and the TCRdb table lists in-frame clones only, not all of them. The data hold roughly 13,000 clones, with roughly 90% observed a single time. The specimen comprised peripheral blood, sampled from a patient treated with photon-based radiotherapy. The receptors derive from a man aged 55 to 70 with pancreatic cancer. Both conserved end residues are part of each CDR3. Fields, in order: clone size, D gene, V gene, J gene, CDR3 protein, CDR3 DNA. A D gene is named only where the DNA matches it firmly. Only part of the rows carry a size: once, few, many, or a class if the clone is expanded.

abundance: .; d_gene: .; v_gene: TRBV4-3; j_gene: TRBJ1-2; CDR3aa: CASSQRPEAGRVGYTF; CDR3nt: TGCGCCAGCAGCCAGCGTCCCGAGGCAGGGAGGGTTGGCTACACCTTC
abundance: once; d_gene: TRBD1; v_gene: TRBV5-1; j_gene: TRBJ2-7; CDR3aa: CASSLAELGGLAYEQYF; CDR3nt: TGCGCCAGCAGCTTGGCCGAATTAGGGGGCTTAGCCTACGAGCAGTACTTC
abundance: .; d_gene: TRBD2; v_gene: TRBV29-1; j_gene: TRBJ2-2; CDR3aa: CSGGTSKTGELFF; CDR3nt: TGCAGCGGGGGGACTAGCAAGACCGGGGAGCTGTTTTTT
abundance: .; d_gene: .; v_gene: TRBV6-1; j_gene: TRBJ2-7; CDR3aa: CASSDYEQYF; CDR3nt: TGTGCCAGCAGTGACTACGAGCAGTACTTC
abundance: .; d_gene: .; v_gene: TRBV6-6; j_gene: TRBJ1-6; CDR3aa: CASSYSIRAADSPLHF; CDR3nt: TGTGCCAGCAGTTACTCTATCAGGGCAGCGGATTCACCCCTCCACTTT
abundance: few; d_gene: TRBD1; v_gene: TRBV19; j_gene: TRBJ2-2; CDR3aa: CASSTRQGRGKYTGELFF; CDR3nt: TGTGCCAGTTCGACTCGACAGGGTCGGGGAAAGTACACCGGGGAGCTGTTTTTT
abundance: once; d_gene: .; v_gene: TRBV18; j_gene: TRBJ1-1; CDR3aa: CASSPGGVGNTEAFF; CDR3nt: TGTGCCAGCTCACCAGGGGGAGTAGGGAACACTGAAGCTTTCTTT
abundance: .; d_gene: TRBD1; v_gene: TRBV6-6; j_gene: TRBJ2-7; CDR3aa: CAGGQGMGEQYF; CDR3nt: TGTGCCGGCGGACAGGGTATGGGGGAGCAGTACTTC
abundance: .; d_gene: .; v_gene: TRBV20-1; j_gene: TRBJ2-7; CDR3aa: CSASPGFEQYF; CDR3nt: TGCAGTGCTAGCCCAGGGTTCGAGCAGTACTTC
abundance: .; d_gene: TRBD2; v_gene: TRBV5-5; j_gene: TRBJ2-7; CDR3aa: CASSLGGRLAGSYEQYF; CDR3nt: TGTGCCAGCAGCTTGGGGGGACGTCTAGCGGGGAGCTACGAGCAGTACTTC
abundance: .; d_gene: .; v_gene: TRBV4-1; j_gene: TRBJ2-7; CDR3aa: CASSQLTTGSSEQYF; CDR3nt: TGCGCCAGCAGCCAATTAACGACAGGTTCTAGTGAGCAGTACTTC
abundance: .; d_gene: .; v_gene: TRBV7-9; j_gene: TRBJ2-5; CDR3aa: CASSLHASDQYF; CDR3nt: TGTGCCAGCAGCCTCCATGCGTCGGACCAGTACTTC
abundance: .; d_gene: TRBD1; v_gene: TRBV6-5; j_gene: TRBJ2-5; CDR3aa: CASSYSNRGRETQYF; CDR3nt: TGTGCCAGCAGTTACTCGAACAGGGGTCGGGAGACCCAGTACTTC
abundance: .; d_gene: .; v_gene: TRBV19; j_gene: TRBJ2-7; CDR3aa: CASSMGLESYEQYF; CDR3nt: TGTGCCAGTAGTATGGGGTTAGAGTCCTACGAGCAGTACTTC